The next 25 T cell receptor beta chains were all read from a single sample in a study of metastatic and nonmetastatic thyroid tumors. None of the patients had undergone any treatment ahead of thyroid surgery. Using MiXCR, TCRdb reanalyzed the PCR reads. The sample holds about 92,000 clones, 14% to 15% seen once. Sequenced material: blood. The receptors stem from a female donor with papillary thyroid cancer or a benign thyroid nodule (not recorded which). Some clones in this sample may be carry-over from other donors' samples.

This clone was picked up many times. The sample has other DNA sequences that encode this CDR3 too. This chain joins TRBV20-1 and TRBJ1-4; 9 nucleotides align to TRBD1. Germline V gene lookup returns CDR1 DFQATT and CDR2 SNEGSKA (reference sequence). This CDR3 is built from 12 residues. CDR3 nucleotide sequence: TGCAGCGCGGGGACAGGGCAAGAAAAACTGTTTTTT. Translation gives CSAGTGQEKLFF.

This clone was counted at least ten times. The CDR3 sequence: CASSLGNTGELFF. CDR3 DNA: TGTGCCAGCAGCTTAGGGAACACCGGGGAGCTGTTTTTT. This chain joins TRBV7-2 and TRBJ2-2; no reliable D call. V gave up 1 base and J gave up 1 base, with 1 base separating them. This CDR3 comprises 13 residues. The germline V gene encodes CDR1 SGHTA and CDR2 FQGNSA.

This clone came up many times. The V and J genes are TRBV6-2 or TRBV6-3 and TRBJ2-3, with D tentatively TRBD1 or TRBD2 (5 bases each). Germline values: CDR1 MNHEY, CDR2 SVGEGT. The CDR3 spans 16 residues. With 4 bases removed from V and 0 bases from J, the gap between germline ends came to 14 bases. The CDR3 DNA sequence: TGTGCCAGCAGTTCCTACTCATGGGGGAGCACAGATACGCAGTATTTT. This encodes CASSSYSWGSTDTQYF.

This clone appeared many times. Distinct nucleotide sequences in the sample also encode this CDR3. The rearrangement links TRBV14 to TRBJ2-5, with D tentatively TRBD2 (5 bases). CDR1 is SGHDN, CDR2 FVKESK, per germline. The CDR3 runs to 14 residues. The germline V and J ends were trimmed by 4 bases and 4 bases, with 13 bases remaining between them. CDR3 protein: CASSRLALGETQYF. CDR3 coding DNA: TGTGCCAGCAGCCGTCTAGCTTTAGGAGAGACCCAGTACTTC.

The rearrangement joins TRBV27 to TRBJ2-7, with TRBD1 matching 7 bases. The CDR3 covers 13 residues. Losses at the gene ends were 4 bases for V and 3 bases for J; bases not matched to a gene: 3. CDR1 is MNHEY and CDR2 is SMNVEV in the germline V gene (reference sequence). CDR3 sequence reads: CASSYRTGYEQYF. Written as DNA, the CDR3 is TGTGCCAGCAGTTACCGGACAGGCTACGAGCAGTACTTC.

This clone was counted at least ten times. CDR3: CARDRGRVDNEQFF. For the CDR3, the DNA is TGTGCCAGAGACAGGGGGAGAGTCGACAATGAGCAGTTCTTC. This chain joins TRBV2 and TRBJ2-1; 9 bases line up with TRBD1. This CDR3 has 14 amino acids. Germline CDR1 SNHLY, CDR2 FYNNEI. Unmatched junction bases numbered 8, after V lost 9 bases and J lost 5 bases.

This clone was recorded at least ten times. This chain joins TRBV27 and TRBJ1-6; no reliable D call. This CDR3 region has 12 residues. Germline V gene lookup returns CDR1 MNHEY and CDR2 SMNVEV (reference sequence). Between the trimmed V and J ends, which lost 6 bases and 12 bases, there was a span of 12 bases. CDR3 in amino acids: CASSVPSGPLHF. The CDR3 region has the DNA TGTGCCAGCAGCGTACCCTCAGGACCCCTCCACTTT.

This clone was seen at least ten times. This CDR3 reads CASSNGGPNTQYF. The CDR3, as DNA: TGTGCCAGCAGTAACGGGGGGCCGAATACGCAGTATTTT. V gene TRBV2 combines with J gene TRBJ2-3; tentatively, D is TRBD2 (7 bases). The CDR3 runs to 13 residues. The ends were cut back, 5 bases at V and 7 bases at J, with 13 bases in the middle. Looked up from germline, CDR1 is SNHLY and CDR2 is FYNNEI.

The CDR3 DNA follows: TGCGCCAGCAGCTTGGCTAGGGGGCGGCTAGCGGAACCCACTTCCGAGCAGTACTTC. The encoded protein is CASSLARGRLAEPTSEQYF. This chain connects TRBV5-1 to TRBJ2-7, with D perhaps TRBD1 or TRBD2 (7 bases each). There are 19 residues in the CDR3. The germline CDR1 and CDR2 sequences are SGHRS and YFSETQ. V was shortened by 0 bases and J by 6 bases, with 28 bases between the two germline ends.

This clone was found many times. The chain recombines TRBV11-3 with TRBJ2-5, with 13 bases that match TRBD2. With 7 bases clipped from V and 5 bases from J, the junction kept 13 bases outside the gene matches. The CDR3 runs 17 residues. In germline, CDR1 is SGHNT, CDR2 YENEEA. CDR3 bases: TGTGCCAGCATCGGGACTAGCGGGAAGGGCGGGTCGGAGACCCAGTACTTC. Amino acid sequence: CASIGTSGKGGSETQYF.

This clone was detected only once. A much more abundant neighbour one base away suggests this may be a read error. CDR3 nucleotide sequence: TGCGCCAGCATCATGTTTACAGGGACCCCGGGCACTGAAGCTTTCTTT. Translation: CASIMFTGTPGTEAFF. This chain uses TRBV5-1 with TRBJ1-1; maybe TRBD1 (6 bases). CDR1 is SGHRS and CDR2 is YFSETQ in the germline V gene. The germline V and J ends were trimmed by 6 bases and 4 bases, with 22 bases remaining between them. This CDR3 is 16 amino acids long.

This clone was recorded many times. The V gene is TRBV12-3 or TRBV12-4, the J gene TRBJ1-1; D is unresolved. CDR3 length equals 11 residues. V shed 4 bases and J shed 7 bases, with 7 bases lying between them. In DNA form, the CDR3 reads TGTGCCAGCAGTTCAACGGTTGAAGCTTTCTTT. Amino acid sequence: CASSSTVEAFF.

This clone has at least ten counts. The gene calls are TRBV5-8 and TRBJ2-6; D gene ambiguous. Trimming removed 4 bases from V and 7 bases from J, with 12 bases in between. CDR3 length: 14 amino acids. CDR1 and CDR2 from the germline V gene are SGHTS and YDEGEE. CDR3: CASSTNSIANVLTF. The DNA of the CDR3 is TGTGCCAGCAGCACGAACAGCATAGCCAACGTCCTGACTTTC.

V and J are TRBV2 and TRBJ2-3; perhaps D is TRBD1 or TRBD2 (5 bases each). Germline loops: CDR1 SNHLY, CDR2 FYNNEI. V lost 1 base, J lost 0 bases, and 20 bases lay in between. The CDR3 is made up of 19 amino acids. In DNA, the CDR3 is TGTGCCAGCAGTGAAGGTGCGAGGGGCCAAATCCTAAGCACAGATACGCAGTATTTT. This translates into CASSEGARGQILSTDTQYF. Drawing the rest from reference TRBV2 and TRBJ2-3, the complete variable domain is EPEVTQTPSHQVTQMGQEVILRCVPISNHLYFYWYRQILGQKVEFLVSFYNNEISEKSEIFDDQFSVERPDGSNFTLKIRSTKLEDSAMYFCASSEGARGQILSTDTQYFGPGTRLTVL.

Many counts were recorded for this clone. The J gene is TRBJ2-1, the V gene TRBV7-8; possibly TRBD2 for D (6 bases). From germline, CDR1 is SGHVS and CDR2 FQNEAQ. The V and J ends lost 3 bases and 3 bases respectively, with 12 bases between them. The CDR3 consists of 15 residues. The CDR3 DNA reads TGTGCCAGCAGCTTGGGACTCCTTTACTACAATGAGCAGTTCTTC. This encodes CASSLGLLYYNEQFF.

The V call is TRBV28, the J call TRBJ1-5; D is unresolved. CDR1 and CDR2 (germline): MDHEN, SYDVKM. There are 11 residues in the CDR3. V gave up 10 bases and J gave up 5 bases, with 9 bases separating them. The CDR3 is CAISPYQPQHF. Written as DNA, the CDR3 is TGTGCCATCAGCCCATATCAGCCCCAGCATTTT.

This clone was picked up many times. The rearrangement joins TRBV6-1 to TRBJ2-3; possibly TRBD2 for D (7 bases). The V gene's germline CDR1 is MNHNS and CDR2 SASEGT. Between the trimmed V and J ends, which lost 4 bases and 1 base, there was a span of 15 bases. The CDR3 extends over 16 amino acids. The CDR3 sequence: CASSARGAGGTDTQYF. CDR3 bases: TGTGCCAGCAGTGCTCGGGGGGCCGGTGGCACAGATACGCAGTATTTT.

The gene calls are TRBV4-1 and TRBJ1-6; the D is unclear. The CDR3 covers 17 residues. V was shortened by 3 bases and J by 7 bases, with 19 bases between the two germline ends. Germline assignment: CDR1 MGHRA and CDR2 YSYEKL. Written as DNA, the CDR3 is TGCGCCAGCAGCCATCTTGTGACGAATATAGACAATTCACCCCTCCACTTT. It specifies CASSHLVTNIDNSPLHF.

This clone has ten or more counts. The chain is built from TRBV28 and TRBJ1-2; D unresolved. V shed 3 bases and J shed 4 bases, with 15 bases lying between them. Germline lookup yields CDR1 MDHEN and CDR2 SYDVKM. This CDR3 spans 15 amino acids. CDR3 residues: CASSFWVGILYGYTF. CDR3 bases: TGTGCCAGCAGTTTTTGGGTGGGGATTCTCTATGGCTACACCTTC.

This clone was picked up many times. J is TRBJ2-7 and V is TRBV4-1; TRBD1 aligns across 7 bases. CDR3 length equals 16 residues. Germline trimming cut 2 bases from V and 4 bases from J; bases unmatched to any gene: 11. Germline-derived CDR1 and CDR2 are MGHRA and YSYEKL. The CDR3 DNA is TGCGCCAGCAGCCAATTGAGCTGGGGACAGCCATACGAGCAGTACTTC. It yields the protein CASSQLSWGQPYEQYF.

Regarding this clone: A read error is possible here, since a much larger clone lies one base away. The chain employs TRBV11-2 and TRBJ2-1; 11 bases are shared with TRBD2. The length of the CDR3 is 16 residues. V lost 1 base, J lost 6 bases, and 5 bases stayed unmatched. The germline CDR1 and CDR2 sequences are SGHAT and FQNNGV. The CDR3 bases are TGTGCCAGCAGCTTAGGGACTAGCGGGCCTTTCAATGAGCAGTTCTTC. Protein sequence: CASSLGTSGPFNEQFF.

This clone has at least ten counts. V and J are TRBV5-1 and TRBJ2-2; D gene uncertain. CDR1 SGHRS and CDR2 YFSETQ come from the germline V gene. This CDR3 is 12 amino acids long. Trimming cost V 4 bases and J 1 base, with 2 bases left between them. CDR3 protein: CASSQNTGELFF. CDR3 nucleotides: TGCGCCAGCAGCCAGAACACCGGGGAGCTGTTTTTT.

The rearrangement links TRBV11-2 to TRBJ2-7; TRBD1 is a possible D gene (6 bases). The CDR3 length is 16 residues. Trimming pared 3 bases from V and 4 bases from J, leaving 19 bases between. Germline-derived CDR1 and CDR2 are SGHAT and FQNNGV. The CDR3 coding sequence is TGTGCCAGCAGCTTGGTGGCTAGAGGGGGACCATACGAGCAGTACTTC. Its protein product is CASSLVARGGPYEQYF.

This clone was recorded at least ten times. V gene TRBV5-6 combines with J gene TRBJ1-2, with 8 bases aligning to TRBD1. Germline CDR1 is SGHDT and CDR2 is YYEEEE. This CDR3 is 17 amino acids long. With V trimmed by 4 bases and J by 3 bases, 14 bases remained unmatched. DNA for the CDR3: TGTGCCAGCAGCGGCTGGTTTTCGACAGGGGCTGACTATGGCTACACCTTC. Protein product: CASSGWFSTGADYGYTF.

This clone was picked up many times. Other nucleotide sequences in the sample specify the same CDR3. The chain is built from TRBV6-1 and TRBJ2-2; tentatively, D is TRBD1 or TRBD2 (5 bases each). Per germline, CDR1 MNHNS and CDR2 SASEGT. The CDR3 consists of 14 residues. Trimming removed 2 bases at V and 7 bases at J, with 11 bases between. The DNA for the CDR3 is TGTGCCAGCAGTGAATGGGGGTCGGACGGGGAGCTGTTTTTT. Residues: CASSEWGSDGELFF.